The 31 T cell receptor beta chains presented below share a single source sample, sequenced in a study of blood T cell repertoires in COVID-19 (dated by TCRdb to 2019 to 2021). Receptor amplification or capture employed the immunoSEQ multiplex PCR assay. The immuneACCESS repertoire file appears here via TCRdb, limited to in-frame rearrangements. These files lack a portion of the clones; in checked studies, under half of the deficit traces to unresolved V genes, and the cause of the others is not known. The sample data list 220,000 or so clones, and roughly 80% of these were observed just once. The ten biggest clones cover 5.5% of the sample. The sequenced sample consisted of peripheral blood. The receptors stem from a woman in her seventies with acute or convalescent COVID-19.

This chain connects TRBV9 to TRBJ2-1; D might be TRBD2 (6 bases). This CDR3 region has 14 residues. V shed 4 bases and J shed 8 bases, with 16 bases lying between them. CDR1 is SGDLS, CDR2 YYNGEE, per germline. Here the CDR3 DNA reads TGTGCCAGCAGCCCCCGTCGGGGGATGGATGAGCAGTTCTTC. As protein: CASSPRRGMDEQFF. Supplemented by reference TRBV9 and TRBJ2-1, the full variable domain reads DSGVTQTPKHLITATGQRVTLRCSPRSGDLSVYWYQQSLDQGLQFLIQYYNGEERAKGNILERFSAQQFPDLHSELNLSSLELGDSALYFCASSPRRGMDEQFFGPGTRLTVL.

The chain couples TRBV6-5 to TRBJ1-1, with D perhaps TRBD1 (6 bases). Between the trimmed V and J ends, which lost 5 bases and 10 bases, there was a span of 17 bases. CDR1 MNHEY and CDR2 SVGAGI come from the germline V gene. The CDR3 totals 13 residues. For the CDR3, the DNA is TGTGCCAGCAGTCCGGGGGGCGCCGGGAGAGCTTTCTTT. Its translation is CASSPGGAGRAFF.

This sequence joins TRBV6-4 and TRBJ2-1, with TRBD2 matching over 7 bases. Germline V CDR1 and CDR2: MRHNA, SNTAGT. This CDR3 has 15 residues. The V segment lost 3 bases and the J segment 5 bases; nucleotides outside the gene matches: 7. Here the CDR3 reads CASSEDTSAHNEQFF. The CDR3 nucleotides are TGTGCCAGCAGTGAGGATACTAGCGCTCACAATGAGCAGTTCTTC.

The CDR3 nucleotides are TGTGCCAGCTCACCTGGGACAGGGGCCGACTATGGCTACACCTTC. Translated, it gives CASSPGTGADYGYTF. This chain connects TRBV18 to TRBJ1-2; TRBD1 agrees at 10 bases. V lost 3 bases, J lost 3 bases, and 4 bases stayed unmatched. The CDR3 contains 15 residues. Germline CDR1 reads KGHSH; CDR2 reads LQKENI.

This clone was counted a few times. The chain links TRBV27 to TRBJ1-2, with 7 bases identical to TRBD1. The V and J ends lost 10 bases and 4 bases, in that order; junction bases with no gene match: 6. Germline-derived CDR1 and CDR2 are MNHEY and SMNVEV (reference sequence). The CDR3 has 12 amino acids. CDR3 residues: CATLTGVYGYTF. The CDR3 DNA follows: TGTGCCACCCTTACAGGGGTCTATGGCTACACCTTC.

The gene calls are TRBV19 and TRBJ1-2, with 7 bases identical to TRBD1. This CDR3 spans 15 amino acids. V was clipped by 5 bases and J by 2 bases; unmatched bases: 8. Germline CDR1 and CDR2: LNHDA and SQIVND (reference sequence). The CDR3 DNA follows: TGTGCCAGTAGTCCACGGACAGGAGGCAACTATGGCTACACCTTC. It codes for CASSPRTGGNYGYTF.

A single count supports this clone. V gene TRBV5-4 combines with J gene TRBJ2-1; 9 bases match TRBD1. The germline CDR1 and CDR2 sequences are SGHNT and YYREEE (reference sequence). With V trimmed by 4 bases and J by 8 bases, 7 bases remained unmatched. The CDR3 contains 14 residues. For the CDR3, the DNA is TGTGCCAGCAGCGTTGACAGGGGGTCAGATGAGCAGTTCTTC. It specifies CASSVDRGSDEQFF.

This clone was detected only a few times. The CDR3 is CASRYTGAGELFF. In DNA, the CDR3 is TGTGCCAGCAGGTACACCGGGGCCGGGGAGCTGTTTTTT. The chain links TRBV2 to TRBJ2-2; D is possibly TRBD2 (5 bases). The V end was cut by 6 bases, the J end by 6 bases, with 11 bases between. Germline V CDR1 and CDR2: SNHLY, FYNNEI. This CDR3 spans 13 amino acids. Together with reference TRBV2 and TRBJ2-2, the CDR3 gives the full variable domain: EPEVTQTPSHQVTQMGQEVILRCVPISNHLYFYWYRQILGQKVEFLVSFYNNEISEKSEIFDDQFSVERPDGSNFTLKIRSTKLEDSAMYFCASRYTGAGELFFGEGSRLTVL.

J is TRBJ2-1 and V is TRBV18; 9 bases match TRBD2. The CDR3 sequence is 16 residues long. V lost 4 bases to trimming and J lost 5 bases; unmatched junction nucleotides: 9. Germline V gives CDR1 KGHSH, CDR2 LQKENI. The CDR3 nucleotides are TGTGCCAGCTCACAAAATAGCGGGAGCGTCCACAATGAGCAGTTCTTC. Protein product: CASSQNSGSVHNEQFF.

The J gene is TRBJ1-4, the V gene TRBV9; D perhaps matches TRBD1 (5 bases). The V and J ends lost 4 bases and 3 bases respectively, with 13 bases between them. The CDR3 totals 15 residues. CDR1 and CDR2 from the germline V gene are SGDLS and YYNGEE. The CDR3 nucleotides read TGTGCCAGCAGCTCTCAGGGAAACCCTAATGAAAAACTGTTTTTT. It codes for CASSSQGNPNEKLFF.

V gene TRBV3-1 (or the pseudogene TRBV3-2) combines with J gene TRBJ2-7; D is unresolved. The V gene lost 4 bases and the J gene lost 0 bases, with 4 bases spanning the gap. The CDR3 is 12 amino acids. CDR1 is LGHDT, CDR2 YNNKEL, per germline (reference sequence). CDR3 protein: CASSLSSYEQYF. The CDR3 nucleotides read TGTGCCAGCAGCCTCAGCTCCTACGAGCAGTACTTC.

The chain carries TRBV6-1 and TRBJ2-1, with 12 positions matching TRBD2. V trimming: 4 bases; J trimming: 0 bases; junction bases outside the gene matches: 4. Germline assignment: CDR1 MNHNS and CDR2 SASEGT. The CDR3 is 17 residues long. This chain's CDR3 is CASSAGLAGFSYNEQFF. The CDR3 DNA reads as TGTGCCAGCAGTGCTGGACTAGCGGGATTCTCCTACAATGAGCAGTTCTTC.

The CDR3 reads CASSPDRGRGETQYF. The CDR3 DNA reads TGTGCCAGCAGTCCCGACAGGGGGCGGGGGGAGACCCAGTACTTC. The rearrangement uses TRBV6-5 and TRBJ2-5, with 10 bases aligning to TRBD1. From germline, CDR1 is MNHEY and CDR2 SVGAGI. CDR3 length: 15 amino acids. The trim removed 5 bases at V and 5 bases at J, leaving 8 bases unmatched.

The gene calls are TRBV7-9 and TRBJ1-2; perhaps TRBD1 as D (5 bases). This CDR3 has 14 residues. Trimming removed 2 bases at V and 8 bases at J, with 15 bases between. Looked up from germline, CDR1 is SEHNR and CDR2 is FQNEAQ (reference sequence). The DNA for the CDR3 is TGTGCCAGCAGCTTAATAGGGGCTTCCGACGGCTACACCTTC. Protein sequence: CASSLIGASDGYTF.

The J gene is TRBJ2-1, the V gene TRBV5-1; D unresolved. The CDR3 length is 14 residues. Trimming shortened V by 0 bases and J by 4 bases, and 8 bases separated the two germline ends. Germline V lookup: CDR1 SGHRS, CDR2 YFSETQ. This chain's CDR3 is CASSLGDMYNEQFF. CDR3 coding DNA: TGCGCCAGCAGCTTGGGTGACATGTACAATGAGCAGTTCTTC.

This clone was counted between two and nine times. The CDR3 DNA sequence: TGTGCCAGCAGCTTGGGGATGGGGCCCGGGGAGCTGTTTTTT. Translated, it gives CASSLGMGPGELFF. V gene TRBV21-1 combines with J gene TRBJ2-2; the table's TRBD1 call for D was not verified on the DNA. TRBV21-1 is a known pseudogene. The CDR3 has 14 amino acids.

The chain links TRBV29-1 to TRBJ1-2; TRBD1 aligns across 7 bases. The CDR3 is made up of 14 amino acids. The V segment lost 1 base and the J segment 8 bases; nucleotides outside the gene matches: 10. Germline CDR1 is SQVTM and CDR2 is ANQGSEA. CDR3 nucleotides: TGCAGCGTTGAAGCGGACAGGCCAATCTGGGGCTACACCTTC. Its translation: CSVEADRPIWGYTF.

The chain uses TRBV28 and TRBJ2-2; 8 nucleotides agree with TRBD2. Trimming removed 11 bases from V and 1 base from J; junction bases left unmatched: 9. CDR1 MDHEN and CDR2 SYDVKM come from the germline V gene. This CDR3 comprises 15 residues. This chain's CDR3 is CAVPSAGGNTGELFF. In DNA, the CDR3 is TGTGCCGTCCCGAGCGCGGGAGGGAACACCGGGGAGCTGTTTTTT.

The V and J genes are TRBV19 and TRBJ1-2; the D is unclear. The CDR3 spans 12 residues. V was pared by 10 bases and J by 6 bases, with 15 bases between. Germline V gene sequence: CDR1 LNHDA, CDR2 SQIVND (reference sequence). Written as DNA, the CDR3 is TGTGCCACCTACTATGATACGCATGGCTACACCTTC. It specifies CATYYDTHGYTF.

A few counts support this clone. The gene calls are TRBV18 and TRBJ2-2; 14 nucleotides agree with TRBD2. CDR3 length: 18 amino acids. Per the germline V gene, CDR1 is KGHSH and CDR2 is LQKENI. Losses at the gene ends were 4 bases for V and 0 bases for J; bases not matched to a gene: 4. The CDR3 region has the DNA TGTGCCAGCTCACTCGGACTAGCGGGAGGTCCGAACACCGGGGAGCTGTTTTTT. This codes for CASSLGLAGGPNTGELFF. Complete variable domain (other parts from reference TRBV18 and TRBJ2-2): NAGVMQNPRHLVRRRGQEARLRCSPMKGHSHVYWYRQLPEEGLKFMVYLQKENIIDESGMPKERFSAEFPKEGPSILRIQQVVRGDSAAYFCASSLGLAGGPNTGELFFGEGSRLTVL.

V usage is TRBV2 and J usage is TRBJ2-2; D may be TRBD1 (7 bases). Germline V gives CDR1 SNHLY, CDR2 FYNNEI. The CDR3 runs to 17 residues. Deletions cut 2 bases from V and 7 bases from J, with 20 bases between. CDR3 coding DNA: TGTGCCAGCAGTGAAAGAATGGTGGGCAGGGGGGACGGGGAGCTGTTTTTT. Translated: CASSERMVGRGDGELFF.

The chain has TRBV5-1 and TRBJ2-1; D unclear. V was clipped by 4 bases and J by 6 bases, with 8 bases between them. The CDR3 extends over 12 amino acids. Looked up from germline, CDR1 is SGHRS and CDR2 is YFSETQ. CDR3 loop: CASSTVGNEQFF. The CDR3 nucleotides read TGCGCCAGCAGCACCGTCGGCAATGAGCAGTTCTTC.

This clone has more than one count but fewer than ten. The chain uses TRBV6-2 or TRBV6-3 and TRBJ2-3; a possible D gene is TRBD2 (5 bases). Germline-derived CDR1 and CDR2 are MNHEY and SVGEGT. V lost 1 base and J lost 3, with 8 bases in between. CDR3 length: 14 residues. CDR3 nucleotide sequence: TGTGCCAGCAGTTACTTACTAGGGACAGATACGCAGTATTTT. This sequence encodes CASSYLLGTDTQYF.

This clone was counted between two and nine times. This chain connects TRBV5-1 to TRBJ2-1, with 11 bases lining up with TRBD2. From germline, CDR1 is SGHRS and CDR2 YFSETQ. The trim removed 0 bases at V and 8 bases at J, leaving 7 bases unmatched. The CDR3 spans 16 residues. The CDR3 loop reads CASSLDASGRSDEQFF. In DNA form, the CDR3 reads TGCGCCAGCAGCTTGGATGCTAGCGGGAGGAGCGATGAGCAGTTCTTC.

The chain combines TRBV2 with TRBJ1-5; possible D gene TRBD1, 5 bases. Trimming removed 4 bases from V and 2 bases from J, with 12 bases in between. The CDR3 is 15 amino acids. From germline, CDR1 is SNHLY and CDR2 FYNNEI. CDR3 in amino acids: CASSAEGIGNQPQHF. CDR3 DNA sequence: TGTGCCAGCAGTGCGGAGGGGATCGGCAATCAGCCCCAGCATTTT.

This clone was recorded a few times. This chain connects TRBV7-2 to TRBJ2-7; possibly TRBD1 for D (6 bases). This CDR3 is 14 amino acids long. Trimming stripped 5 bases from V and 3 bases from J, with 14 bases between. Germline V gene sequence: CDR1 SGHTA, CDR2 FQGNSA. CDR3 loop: CASSQEGTYYEQYF. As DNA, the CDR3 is TGTGCCAGCAGCCAAGAAGGGACATACTACGAGCAGTACTTC.

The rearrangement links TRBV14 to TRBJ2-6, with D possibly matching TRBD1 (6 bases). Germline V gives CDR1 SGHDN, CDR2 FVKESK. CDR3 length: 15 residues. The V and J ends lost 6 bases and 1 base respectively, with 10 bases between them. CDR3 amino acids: CASSRRGSGANVLTF. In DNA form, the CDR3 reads TGTGCCAGCAGTCGCAGGGGTTCTGGGGCCAACGTCCTGACTTTC.

CDR3 protein: CASSQGGVRAGNTIYF. CDR3 DNA: TGTGCCAGCAGCCAAGGGGGGGTTCGGGCTGGAAACACCATATATTTT. This chain connects TRBV3-1 (or the pseudogene TRBV3-2) to TRBJ1-3; TRBD1 is a possible D gene (5 bases). Germline CDR1 reads LGHDT; CDR2 reads YNNKEL (reference sequence). Deletions cut 1 base from V and 2 bases from J, with 12 bases between. The CDR3 has 16 residues.

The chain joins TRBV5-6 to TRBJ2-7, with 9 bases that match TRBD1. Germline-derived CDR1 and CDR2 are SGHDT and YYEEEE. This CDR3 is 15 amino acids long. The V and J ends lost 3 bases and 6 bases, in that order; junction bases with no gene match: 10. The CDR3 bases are TGTGCCAGCAGCTACATTGGACAGGGGTTCTCCGAGCAGTACTTC. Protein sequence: CASSYIGQGFSEQYF.

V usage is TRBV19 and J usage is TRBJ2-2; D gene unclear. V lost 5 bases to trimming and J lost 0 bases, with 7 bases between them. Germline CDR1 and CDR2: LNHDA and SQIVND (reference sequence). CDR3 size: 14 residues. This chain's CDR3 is CASSYLANTGELFF. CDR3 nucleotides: TGTGCCAGTAGTTACCTAGCGAACACCGGGGAGCTGTTTTTT. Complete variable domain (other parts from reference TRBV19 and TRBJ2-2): DGGITQSPKYLFRKEGQNVTLSCEQNLNHDAMYWYRQDPGQGLRLIYYSQIVNDFQKGDIAEGYSVSREKKESFPLTVTSAQKNPTAFYLCASSYLANTGELFFGEGSRLTVL.

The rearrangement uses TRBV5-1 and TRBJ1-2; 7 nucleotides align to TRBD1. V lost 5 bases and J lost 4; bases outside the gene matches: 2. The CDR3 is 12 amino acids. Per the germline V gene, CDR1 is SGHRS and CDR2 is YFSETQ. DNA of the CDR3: TGCGCCAGCAGAAGGGACAGCTATGGCTACACCTTC. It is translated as CASRRDSYGYTF.